This T cell receptor beta chain was profiled in a study of OX40 agonist ivuxolimab in advanced cancers. Study conclusions and caveats: Patients with a partial response at 0.1-3.0 mg/kg had among the lowest clonal expansion.

CDR3 length: 14 amino acids. Germline CDR1 LNHDA, CDR2 SQIVND (reference sequence). V lost 5 bases, J lost 7 bases, and 8 bases stayed unmatched. In regard to this clone: Antigen specificity is unknown.

Method: immunoSEQ multiplex PCR; TCRdb's copy keeps in-frame clones and lacks some. The profile shows some 100,000 clones, approximately 89% of them singletons. V is TRBV19 and J is TRBJ2-7; 10 positions agree with TRBD1. Here the sequenced sample was CD4+ or CD8+ T cells sorted from blood, taken in a trial of the OX40 agonist ivuxolimab. This sequence originates from an adult with an advanced solid tumor such as melanoma, head and neck, liver or kidney cancer. The CDR3 bases are TGTGCCAGTAGTCCGAGACAGGGGGCGAGTGAGCAGTACTTC. Translation: CASSPRQGASEQYF.